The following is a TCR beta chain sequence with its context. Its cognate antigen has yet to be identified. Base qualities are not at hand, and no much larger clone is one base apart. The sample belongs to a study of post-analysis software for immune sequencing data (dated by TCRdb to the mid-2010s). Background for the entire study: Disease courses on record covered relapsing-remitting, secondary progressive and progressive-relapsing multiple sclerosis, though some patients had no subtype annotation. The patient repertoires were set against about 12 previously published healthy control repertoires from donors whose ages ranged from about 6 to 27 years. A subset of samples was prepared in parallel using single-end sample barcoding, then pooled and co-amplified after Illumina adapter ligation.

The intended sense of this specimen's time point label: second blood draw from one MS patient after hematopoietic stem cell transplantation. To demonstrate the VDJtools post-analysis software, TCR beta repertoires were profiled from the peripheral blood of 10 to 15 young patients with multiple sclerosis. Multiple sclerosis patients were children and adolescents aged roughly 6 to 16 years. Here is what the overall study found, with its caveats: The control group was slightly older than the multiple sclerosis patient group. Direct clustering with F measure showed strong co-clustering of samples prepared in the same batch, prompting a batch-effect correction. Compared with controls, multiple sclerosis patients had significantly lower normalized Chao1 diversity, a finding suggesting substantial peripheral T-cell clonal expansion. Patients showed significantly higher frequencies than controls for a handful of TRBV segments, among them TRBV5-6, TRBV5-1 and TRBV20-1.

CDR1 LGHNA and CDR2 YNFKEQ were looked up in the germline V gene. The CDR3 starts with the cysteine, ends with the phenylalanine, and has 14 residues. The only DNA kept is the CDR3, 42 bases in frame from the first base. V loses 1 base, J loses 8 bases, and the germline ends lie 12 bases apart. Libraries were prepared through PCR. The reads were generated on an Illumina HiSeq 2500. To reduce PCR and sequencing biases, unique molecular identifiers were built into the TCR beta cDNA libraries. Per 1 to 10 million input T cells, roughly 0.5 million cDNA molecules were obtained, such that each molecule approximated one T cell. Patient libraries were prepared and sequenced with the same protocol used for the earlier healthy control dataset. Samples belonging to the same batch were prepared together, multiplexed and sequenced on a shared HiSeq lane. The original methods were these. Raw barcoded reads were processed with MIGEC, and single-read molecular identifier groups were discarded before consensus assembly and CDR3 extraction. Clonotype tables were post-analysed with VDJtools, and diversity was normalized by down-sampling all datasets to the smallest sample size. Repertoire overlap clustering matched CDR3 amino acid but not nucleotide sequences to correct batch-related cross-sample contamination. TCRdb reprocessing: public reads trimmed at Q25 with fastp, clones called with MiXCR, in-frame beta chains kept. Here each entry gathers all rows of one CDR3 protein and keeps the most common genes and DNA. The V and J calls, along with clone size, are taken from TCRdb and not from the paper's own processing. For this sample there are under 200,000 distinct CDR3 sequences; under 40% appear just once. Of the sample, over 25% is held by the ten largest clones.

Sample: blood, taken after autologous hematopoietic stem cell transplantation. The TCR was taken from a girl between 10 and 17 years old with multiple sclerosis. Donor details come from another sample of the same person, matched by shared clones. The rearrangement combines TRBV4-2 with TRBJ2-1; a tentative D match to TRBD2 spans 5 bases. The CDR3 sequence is CASSQVLARDEQFF. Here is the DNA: TGTGCCAGCAGCCAAGTCCTAGCTAGGGATGAGCAGTTCTTC.